Below are 10 T cell receptor beta chains sequenced from a single sample in a study of cytomegalovirus exposure and HLA in healthy donors. The PCR employed 60 Vbeta primers together with 13 Jbeta primers. Profiling relied on immunoSEQ multiplex PCR, and the TCRdb table lists in-frame clones only, not all of them. This sample has some 190,000 clones, with about 80% found just once. Sequences were obtained from PBMCs. The receptors originated from a woman between 25 and 40 years old in good health and CMV-seronegative.

The chain combines TRBV11-3 with TRBJ2-7; D possibly corresponds to TRBD1 (6 bases). Germline V lookup: CDR1 SGHNT, CDR2 YENEEA. The CDR3 is made up of 11 amino acids. Trimming took off 11 bases at V and 3 bases at J, with 11 bases between the two ends. The CDR3 sequence: CAGQQDYEQYF. The CDR3 DNA follows: TGTGCCGGACAGCAGGACTACGAGCAGTACTTC.

This chain links TRBV7-2 with TRBJ2-7; D is uncertain. The germline V gene has CDR1 SGHTA and CDR2 FQGNSA. With 3 bases removed from V and 4 bases from J, the gap between germline ends came to 10 bases. CDR3 size: 13 residues. This CDR3 is CASSFSTWYEQYF. CDR3 coding DNA: TGTGCCAGCAGCTTTTCTACGTGGTACGAGCAGTACTTC.

The table lists this clone with a few counts. This chain connects TRBV2 to TRBJ2-7; 7 bases match TRBD2. The J segment lost 3 bases and the V segment lost 6 bases, leaving 5 bases of the junction unmatched. Germline CDR1 is SNHLY and CDR2 is FYNNEI. CDR3 length equals 13 residues. DNA for the CDR3: TGTGCCAGCAGAGGACTAGTAATCTACGAGCAGTACTTC. Translating it yields CASRGLVIYEQYF.

J is TRBJ1-2 and V is TRBV5-1, with D perhaps matching TRBD1 (6 bases). The V gene's germline CDR1 is SGHRS and CDR2 YFSETQ. This CDR3 has 16 residues. The V and J ends lost 3 bases and 3 bases respectively, with 18 bases between them. CDR3 coding DNA: TGCGCCAGCAGCTCCCAGACAGGTATTACCCACTATGGCTACACCTTC. Translation gives CASSSQTGITHYGYTF.

Only one count was recorded for this clone. The J gene is TRBJ1-3, the V gene TRBV7-9; D remains unclear. Germline CDR1 and CDR2: SEHNR and FQNEAQ (reference sequence). With 3 bases removed from V and 2 bases from J, the gap between germline ends came to 5 bases. The CDR3 consists of 13 residues. CDR3 protein: CASSFLAGNTIYF. In DNA, the CDR3 is TGTGCCAGCAGCTTCTTAGCTGGAAACACCATATATTTT.

The chain uses TRBV7-9 and TRBJ1-6; D perhaps matches TRBD1 (6 bases). The length of the CDR3 is 15 residues. Trimming pared 5 bases from V and 8 bases from J, leaving 16 bases between. Germline assignment: CDR1 SEHNR and CDR2 FQNEAQ (reference sequence). CDR3 DNA sequence: TGTGCCAGCAGCCCACCAACAGGGAGCTATTCACCCCTCCACTTT. This codes for CASSPPTGSYSPLHF.

The V gene is TRBV4-3, the J gene TRBJ2-7; 12 bases map to TRBD2. The ends lost 3 bases at V and 0 bases at J; junction bases unmatched: 3. CDR3 length: 16 residues. Germline assignment: CDR1 LGHNA and CDR2 YSLEER. The CDR3 region is CASSQGLAGSSYEQYV. CDR3 nucleotides: TGCGCCAGCAGCCAGGGACTAGCGGGTTCCTCCTACGAGCAGTACGTC.

This chain links TRBV29-1 with TRBJ1-2; the D is unclear. The CDR3 contains 12 residues. V was pared by 3 bases and J by 4 bases, with 9 bases between. Germline CDR1 and CDR2: SQVTM and ANQGSEA. The CDR3 DNA follows: TGCAGCGTTGACCGCACAGTCTATGGCTACACCTTC. Translation gives CSVDRTVYGYTF.

V is TRBV30 and J is TRBJ1-6; the match to TRBD1 covers 7 bases. CDR3 size: 13 residues. CDR1 and CDR2 from the germline V gene are GTSNPN and SVGIG (reference sequence). V was pared by 7 bases and J by 3 bases, with 3 bases of the junction left unmatched. The CDR3 nucleotides read TGTGCCTTACGACAGGGCTATAATTCACCCCTCCACTTT. Protein: CALRQGYNSPLHF.

J is TRBJ1-4 and V is TRBV6-1; 7 nucleotides align to TRBD1. This CDR3 is built from 14 residues. In germline, CDR1 is MNHNS, CDR2 SASEGT. With 3 bases clipped from V and 8 bases from J, the junction kept 6 bases outside the gene matches. This CDR3 reads CASSEEGAEEKLFF. The CDR3 coding sequence is TGTGCCAGCAGTGAGGAGGGGGCTGAGGAAAAACTGTTTTTT.